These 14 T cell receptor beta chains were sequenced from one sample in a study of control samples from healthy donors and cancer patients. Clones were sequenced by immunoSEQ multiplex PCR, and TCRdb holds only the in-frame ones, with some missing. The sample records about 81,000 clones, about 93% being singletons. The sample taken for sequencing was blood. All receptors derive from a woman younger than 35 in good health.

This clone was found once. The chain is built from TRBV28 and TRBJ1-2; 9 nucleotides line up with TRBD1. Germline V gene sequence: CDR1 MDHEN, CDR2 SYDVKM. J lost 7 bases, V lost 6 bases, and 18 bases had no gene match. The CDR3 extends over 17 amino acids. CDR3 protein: CASSSTGTGGSSGGYTF. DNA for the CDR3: TGTGCCAGCAGCTCAACTGGTACAGGGGGCTCCTCAGGTGGCTACACCTTC.

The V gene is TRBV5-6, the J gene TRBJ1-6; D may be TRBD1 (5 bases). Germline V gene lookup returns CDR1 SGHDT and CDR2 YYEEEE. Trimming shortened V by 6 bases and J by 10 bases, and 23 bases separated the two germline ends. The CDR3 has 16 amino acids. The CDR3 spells CASTGAGDTPKSPLHF. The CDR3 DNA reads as TGTGCCAGCACCGGGGCAGGCGACACTCCAAAGTCACCCCTCCACTTT.

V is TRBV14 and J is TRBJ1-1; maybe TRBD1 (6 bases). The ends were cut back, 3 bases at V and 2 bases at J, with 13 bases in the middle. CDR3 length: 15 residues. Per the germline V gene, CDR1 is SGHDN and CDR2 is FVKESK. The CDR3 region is CASSHVGRGNTEAFF. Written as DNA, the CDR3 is TGTGCCAGCAGCCACGTTGGCAGGGGAAACACTGAAGCTTTCTTT.

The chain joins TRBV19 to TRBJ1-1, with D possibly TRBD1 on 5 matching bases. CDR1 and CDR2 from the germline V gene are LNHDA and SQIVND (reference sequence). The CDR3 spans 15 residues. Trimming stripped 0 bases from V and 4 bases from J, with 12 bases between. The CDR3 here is CASSIDWQGGTEAFF. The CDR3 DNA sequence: TGTGCCAGTAGTATAGATTGGCAGGGAGGCACTGAAGCTTTCTTT.

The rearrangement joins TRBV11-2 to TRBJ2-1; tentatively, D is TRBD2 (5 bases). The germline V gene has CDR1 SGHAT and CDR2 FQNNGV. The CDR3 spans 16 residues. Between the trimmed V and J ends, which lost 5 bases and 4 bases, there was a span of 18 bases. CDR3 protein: CASSGRVAGQYNEQFF. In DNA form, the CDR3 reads TGTGCCAGCAGCGGGCGAGTTGCGGGCCAATACAATGAGCAGTTCTTC.

The CDR3 sequence: CASSSPLGGPNEKLFF. In DNA form, the CDR3 reads TGTGCCAGCAGCTCCCCCCTCGGGGGGCCTAATGAAAAACTGTTTTTT. The chain combines TRBV6-4 with TRBJ1-4, with D possibly TRBD1 on 6 matching bases. The V end was cut by 6 bases, the J end by 3 bases, with 17 bases between. Germline values: CDR1 MRHNA, CDR2 SNTAGT. The CDR3 contains 16 residues.

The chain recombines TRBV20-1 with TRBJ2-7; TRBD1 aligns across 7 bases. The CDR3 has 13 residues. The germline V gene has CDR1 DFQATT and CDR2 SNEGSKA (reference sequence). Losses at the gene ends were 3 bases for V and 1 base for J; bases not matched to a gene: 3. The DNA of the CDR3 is TGCAGTGCTAGTGACAGGGAGTCCTACGAGCAGTACTTC. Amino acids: CSASDRESYEQYF.

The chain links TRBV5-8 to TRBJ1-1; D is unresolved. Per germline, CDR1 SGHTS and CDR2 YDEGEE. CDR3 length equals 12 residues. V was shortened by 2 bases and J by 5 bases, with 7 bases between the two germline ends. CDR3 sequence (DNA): TGTGCCAGCAGCTTTTGGGAGACTGAAGCTTTCTTT. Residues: CASSFWETEAFF.

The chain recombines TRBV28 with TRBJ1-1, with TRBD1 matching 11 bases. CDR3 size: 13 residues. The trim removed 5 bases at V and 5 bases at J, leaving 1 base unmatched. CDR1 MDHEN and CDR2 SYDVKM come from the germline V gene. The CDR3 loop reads CASSGTGGTEAFF. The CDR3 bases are TGTGCCAGCAGTGGGACAGGGGGAACTGAAGCTTTCTTT.

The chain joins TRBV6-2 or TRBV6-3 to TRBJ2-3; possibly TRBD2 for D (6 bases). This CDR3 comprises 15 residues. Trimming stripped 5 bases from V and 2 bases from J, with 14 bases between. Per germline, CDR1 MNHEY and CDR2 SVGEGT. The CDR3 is CASSARDFFTDTQYF. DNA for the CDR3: TGTGCCAGCAGTGCTAGGGACTTTTTCACAGATACGCAGTATTTT.

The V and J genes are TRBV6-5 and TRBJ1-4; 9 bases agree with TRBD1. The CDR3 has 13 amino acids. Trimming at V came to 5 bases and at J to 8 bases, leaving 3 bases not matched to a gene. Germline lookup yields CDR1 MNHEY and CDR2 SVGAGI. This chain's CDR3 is CASSPGTGEKLFF. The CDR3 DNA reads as TGTGCCAGCAGTCCCGGGACAGGGGAAAAACTGTTTTTT.

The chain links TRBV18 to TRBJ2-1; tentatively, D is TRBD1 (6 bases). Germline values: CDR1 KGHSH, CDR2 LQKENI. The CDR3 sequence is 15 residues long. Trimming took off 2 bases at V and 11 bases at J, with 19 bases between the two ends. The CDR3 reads CASSPASGTRNKQFF. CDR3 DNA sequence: TGTGCCAGCTCACCAGCATCGGGGACAAGGAATAAGCAGTTCTTC.

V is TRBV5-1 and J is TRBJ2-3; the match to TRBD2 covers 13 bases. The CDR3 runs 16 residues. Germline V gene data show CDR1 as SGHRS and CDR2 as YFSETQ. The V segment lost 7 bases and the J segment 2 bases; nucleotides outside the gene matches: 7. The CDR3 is CASAGLAGANTDTQYF. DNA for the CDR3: TGCGCCAGCGCCGGACTAGCGGGGGCCAACACAGATACGCAGTATTTT.

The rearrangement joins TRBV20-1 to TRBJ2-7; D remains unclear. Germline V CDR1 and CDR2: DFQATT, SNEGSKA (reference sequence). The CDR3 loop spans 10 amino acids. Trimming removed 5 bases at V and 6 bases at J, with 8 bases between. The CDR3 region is CSAARVEQYF. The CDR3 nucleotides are TGCAGTGCTGCTAGGGTCGAGCAGTACTTC.